This T cell receptor (beta chain) was captured in a study of glioma-infiltrating T cells after dendritic cell vaccination. Time point: after dendritic cell vaccination, including at tumor progression/relapse. Patients had residual fresh-frozen tumor tissue and more than two years of survival data. The V gene's germline CDR1 is KGHSH and CDR2 LQKENI. This CDR3 has 15 residues. V gave up 0 bases and J gave up 5 bases; unmatched junction bases: 6. Concerning this clone itself: The antigen is unknown.

The protocol was immunoSEQ multiplex PCR, while the TCRdb copy is restricted to in-frame clones and leaves out a portion. The sample has more than 70,000 clones, around 86% seen once. Study-wide results and caveats: Higher TCR clonality did not directly relate to longer survival.

The chain employs TRBV18 and TRBJ1-1; TRBD1 matches 7 bases. This clonotype originated in a human donor with glioblastoma. The material sequenced was blood, taken after dendritic cell vaccination. CDR3: CASSPPQGPETEAFF. CDR3 DNA: TGTGCCAGCTCACCACCACAGGGGCCGGAAACTGAAGCTTTCTTT. Based on the CDR3 plus reference TRBV18 and TRBJ1-1, the full variable domain is NAGVMQNPRHLVRRRGQEARLRCSPMKGHSHVYWYRQLPEEGLKFMVYLQKENIIDESGMPKERFSAEFPKEGPSILRIQQVVRGDSAAYFCASSPPQGPETEAFFGQGTRLTVV.